This T cell receptor (beta chain) originates from a study of T cells in Graves' hyperthyroidism and ophthalmopathy. Those patients with uncontrolled infection, other autoimmune disease, pregnancy or lactation were excluded. Diagnosing involved the use of clinical symptoms, serum thyroxine and TRAb, thyroid ultrasound and orbital computed tomography. There are many counts of this clonotype. Its target is not known. Germline-derived CDR1 and CDR2 are MGHRA and YSYEKL. This CDR3 has 15 amino acids. The V end lost 3 bases, the J end lost 3 bases, and 12 bases lay between the germline ends. Study-wide results and limits: In blood, most of the thyroid clonotypes expanded above 0.001 were also present. Ophthalmopathy and stable hyperthyroidism were separated by a 13 V-J model.

Researchers took RNA transcripts and amplified the TCR beta CDR3 regions from them. When the TCR CDR3 underwent first-round RT-PCR, the HTBI primer set was used. TCRdb reanalysed the multiplex PCR reads using MiXCR and keeps one entry per CDR3 protein. The sample shows 360,000 or so distinct CDR3 sequences, 15% to 20% of them seen only once. This TCR came from a woman aged 40 to 55 with Graves' ophthalmopathy. This chain joins TRBV4-1 and TRBJ1-5; maybe TRBD1 (6 bases). The sequencing sample was made of blood. The CDR3, as DNA: TGCGCCAGCAGCCAGACAGGTTTTGACAATCAGCCCCAGCATTTT. Protein: CASSQTGFDNQPQHF.